Each of the 25 T cell receptor beta chains below was sequenced from the same sample in a study of identical twins. TCRdb re-called the 5' RACE reads with MiXCR, one entry per CDR3 protein. Of around 510,000 distinct CDR3 sequences in the sample, roughly an eighth were seen once. These data were also reused for a study on yellow fever vaccine responses in identical twins.

The sequenced sample was CD4+ T cells sorted from blood. The source of these receptors is a woman aged 18-35 years in good health.

This clonotype was picked up a small number of times. This chain joins TRBV20-1 and TRBJ1-5; 9 bases are a match to TRBD1. J was trimmed by 4 bases and V by 1 base; bases with no gene match: 2. CDR3 size: 14 residues. Germline V CDR1 and CDR2: DFQATT, SNEGSKA (reference sequence). This CDR3 reads CSARGDRGNQPQHF. The DNA for the CDR3 is TGCAGTGCTAGAGGAGACAGGGGGAATCAGCCCCAGCATTTT.

This rearrangement joins TRBV3-1 to TRBJ1-1; 7 positions match TRBD1. Germline V CDR1 and CDR2: LGHDT, YNNKEL (reference sequence). This CDR3 contains 15 residues. Trimming removed 2 bases from V and 4 bases from J; junction bases left unmatched: 7. The CDR3 DNA reads as TGTGCCAGCAGCCAAACCTACAGGGGAGGCACTGAAGCTTTCTTT. It encodes CASSQTYRGGTEAFF.

The table lists this clonotype with many counts. V and J are TRBV7-2 and TRBJ2-7, with 13 bases identical to TRBD2. J gave up 2 bases and V 4 bases, and 8 bases lay outside the gene matches. Germline CDR1 reads SGHTA; CDR2 reads FQGNSA. The CDR3 loop spans 17 amino acids. The CDR3 sequence is CASSSGTSGAKPYEQYF. Written as DNA, the CDR3 is TGTGCCAGCAGCTCCGGGACTAGCGGGGCAAAACCCTACGAGCAGTACTTC.

This clonotype was picked up a small number of times. This chain links TRBV5-1 with TRBJ2-1; D is unresolved. V dropped 4 bases and J dropped 7 bases, with 18 bases sitting between them. CDR1 is SGHRS and CDR2 is YFSETQ in the germline V gene. The CDR3 consists of 15 residues. CDR3 nucleotide sequence: TGCGCCAGCAGCCCGGAACAGCTTAGTTTGAATGAGCAGTTCTTC. It yields the protein CASSPEQLSLNEQFF.

This clonotype was observed a handful of times. V is TRBV11-2 and J is TRBJ2-5, with D perhaps matching TRBD1 (5 bases). The CDR3 totals 14 residues. The germline CDR1 and CDR2 sequences are SGHAT and FQNNGV. Between the trimmed V and J ends, which lost 5 bases and 4 bases, there was a span of 14 bases. In DNA form, the CDR3 reads TGTGCCAGCAGCCTACGTGGGGCGTCAGAGACCCAGTACTTC. Translated: CASSLRGASETQYF.

V and J are TRBV11-2 and TRBJ2-1; D not resolved. The CDR3 extends over 13 amino acids. The germline V gene encodes CDR1 SGHAT and CDR2 FQNNGV. Between the trimmed V and J ends, which lost 3 bases and 8 bases, there was a span of 11 bases. This chain's CDR3 is CASSFGPRDEQFF. CDR3 bases: TGTGCCAGCAGCTTTGGTCCCCGGGATGAGCAGTTCTTC.

The sample holds many counts of this clonotype. A read error may produce the germline difference seen at one junction end. V usage is TRBV7-2 and J usage is TRBJ2-1; 11 nucleotides align to TRBD2. The V gene's germline CDR1 is SGHTA and CDR2 FQGNSA. The CDR3 extends over 16 amino acids. The CDR3 sequence: CASSLAGTSGYNEQFF. In DNA form, the CDR3 reads TGCGCCAGCAGCTTGGCCGGGACTAGCGGCTACAATGAGCAGTTCTTC.

This clonotype was seen repeatedly, ten times or more. The rearrangement joins TRBV20-1 to TRBJ2-1; D gene unclear. Trimming removed 2 bases from V and 5 bases from J, with 10 bases in between. CDR1 and CDR2 from the germline V gene are DFQATT and SNEGSKA (reference sequence). The CDR3 is made up of 13 amino acids. DNA of the CDR3: TGCAGTGCTAGATGGTACCGAAACAATGAGCAGTTCTTC. This encodes CSARWYRNNEQFF.

The J gene is TRBJ2-2, the V gene TRBV15; possibly TRBD1 or TRBD2 for D (6 bases each). CDR1 and CDR2 (germline): LNHNV, YYDKDF (reference sequence). The ends were cut back, 3 bases at V and 0 bases at J, with 14 bases in the middle. This CDR3 is built from 17 residues. CDR3 residues: CATSSSRGASNTGELFF. The CDR3 DNA reads TGTGCCACCAGCAGCTCGAGGGGGGCATCGAACACCGGGGAGCTGTTTTTT. Full variable domain (missing parts from reference TRBV15 and TRBJ2-2): DAMVIQNPRYQVTQFGKPVTLSCSQTLNHNVMYWYQQKSSQAPKLLFHYYDKDFNNEADTPDNFQSRRPNTSFCFLDIRSPGLGDTAMYLCATSSSRGASNTGELFFGEGSRLTVL.

The sample holds many counts of this clonotype. The V gene is TRBV3-1, the J gene TRBJ2-6, with D perhaps TRBD1 (6 bases). Trimming shortened V by 1 base and J by 1 base, and 11 bases separated the two germline ends. The CDR3 contains 17 residues. Per germline, CDR1 LGHDT and CDR2 YNNKEL (reference sequence). The CDR3 region is CASSQAGQGSGANVLTF. CDR3 nucleotide sequence: TGTGCCAGCAGCCAAGCGGGACAAGGGTCTGGGGCCAACGTCCTGACTTTC.

This clonotype was found a few times. This chain links TRBV6-1 with TRBJ2-1; 10 nucleotides agree with TRBD1. V was clipped by 7 bases and J by 4 bases; unmatched bases: 7. Germline values: CDR1 MNHNS, CDR2 SASEGT. The CDR3 loop spans 15 amino acids. CDR3 sequence: CASTLTGGGYNEQFF. The DNA of the CDR3 is TGTGCCAGCACCTTGACAGGGGGCGGTTACAATGAGCAGTTCTTC.

At least ten counts were recorded for this clonotype. The V and J genes are TRBV5-4 and TRBJ2-3, with D possibly being TRBD2 (5 bases). Germline loops: CDR1 SGHNT, CDR2 YYREEE (reference sequence). The CDR3 runs 15 residues. V was clipped by 4 bases and J by 2 bases, with 14 bases between them. CDR3 nucleotide sequence: TGTGCCAGCAGCACCTATCAGCGGCCCACAGATACGCAGTATTTT. Its protein is CASSTYQRPTDTQYF.

The chain is built from TRBV5-1 and TRBJ2-7, with TRBD1 matching over 7 bases. Looked up from germline, CDR1 is SGHRS and CDR2 is YFSETQ. V shed 4 bases, J shed 1 base, and the junction held 11 bases outside the gene matches. The CDR3 runs 16 residues. CDR3 nucleotide sequence: TGCGCCAGCAGCCCAGGACAGGTACATATATCCTACGAGCAGTACTTC. Its translation: CASSPGQVHISYEQYF.

This clonotype was seen more than once but under ten times. The chain joins TRBV24-1 to TRBJ2-1; 9 bases match TRBD1. The V gene's germline CDR1 is KGHDR and CDR2 SFDVKD. V trimming: 3 bases; J trimming: 7 bases; junction bases outside the gene matches: 12. The CDR3 runs 17 residues. The CDR3 reads CATSDPDPGQGRNEQFF. The CDR3 region has the DNA TGTGCCACCAGTGATCCGGATCCGGGACAGGGCCGGAATGAGCAGTTCTTC.

This clonotype was picked up a small number of times. The V gene is TRBV19, the J gene TRBJ2-2; D call uncertain. CDR3 length equals 16 residues. V shed 5 bases and J shed 3 bases, with 16 bases lying between them. Germline V CDR1 and CDR2: LNHDA, SQIVND (reference sequence). The CDR3 sequence is CASSVTPSGDTGELFF. CDR3 nucleotides: TGTGCCAGTAGTGTTACACCGTCAGGAGACACCGGGGAGCTGTTTTTT.

This clonotype was picked up many times. This rearrangement joins TRBV29-1 to TRBJ2-3, with 11 bases that match TRBD2. The CDR3 consists of 12 residues. V lost 6 bases to trimming and J lost 5 bases; unmatched junction nucleotides: 1. Germline CDR1 is SQVTM and CDR2 is ANQGSEA. The CDR3 protein is CSVGLAGDTQYF. CDR3 DNA: TGCAGCGTCGGACTAGCGGGAGATACGCAGTATTTT.

This clonotype was detected ten times or more. This rearrangement joins TRBV6-2 or TRBV6-3 to TRBJ2-7; 7 nucleotides agree with TRBD2. The germline V gene has CDR1 MNHEY and CDR2 SVGEGT. The trim removed 4 bases at V and 0 bases at J, leaving 3 bases unmatched. The CDR3 extends over 14 amino acids. The CDR3 region has the DNA TGTGCCAGCAGTTTCCGCGGGGGCTCCTACGAGCAGTACTTC. Translating it yields CASSFRGGSYEQYF.

This clonotype has at least ten counts. The rearrangement uses TRBV3-1 and TRBJ2-7; 9 bases are shared with TRBD1. J gave up 9 bases and V 4 bases, and 13 bases lay outside the gene matches. The CDR3 is made up of 15 amino acids. CDR1 and CDR2 from the germline V gene are LGHDT and YNNKEL (reference sequence). DNA for the CDR3: TGTGCCAGCAGCCCCTGGGACAGGGAAGGTTCGGGGCAGTACTTC. Protein sequence: CASSPWDREGSGQYF.

As to this clonotype: The final CDR3 position lacks the conserved phenylalanine or tryptophan, pointing to a likely read error. The CDR3 DNA reads TGTGCCAGCAGCTTAGCGGTTAGCACCTACGAGCAGTACTAC. Its translation: CASSLAVSTYEQYY. The V gene is TRBV7-2, the J gene TRBJ2-7; D is uncertain. CDR1 SGHTA and CDR2 FQGNSA come from the germline V gene. CDR3 size: 14 residues. Trimming removed 0 bases from V and 2 bases from J, with 8 bases in between.

CDR3 DNA sequence: TGTGCCAGCTCACCAAAGAGAGGGGGGACGGACACTGAAGCTTTCTTT. Protein product: CASSPKRGGTDTEAFF. This chain joins TRBV18 and TRBJ1-1, with D tentatively TRBD1 (6 bases). The germline gives CDR1 KGHSH, CDR2 LQKENI. The CDR3 has 16 residues. V lost 2 bases, J lost 3 bases, and 16 bases lay in between.

This clonotype was detected only once. The genes are TRBV18 and TRBJ2-1; D uncertain. Trimming cost V 3 bases and J 9 bases, with 9 bases left between them. The CDR3 consists of 12 residues. Germline values: CDR1 KGHSH, CDR2 LQKENI. The CDR3 sequence: CASSPVPGEQFF. As DNA, the CDR3 is TGTGCCAGCTCACCCGTTCCGGGTGAGCAGTTCTTC.

The V and J genes are TRBV29-1 and TRBJ2-7; D perhaps matches TRBD2 (6 bases). The CDR3 has 12 amino acids. Germline V CDR1 and CDR2: SQVTM, ANQGSEA. With 8 bases removed from V and 3 bases from J, the gap between germline ends came to 14 bases. CDR3 nucleotide sequence: TGCAGCTTCCGTAGCGGAAACTACGAGCAGTACTTC. This translates into CSFRSGNYEQYF.

The rearrangement joins TRBV30 to TRBJ2-5; 13 bases are a match to TRBD2. Germline values: CDR1 GTSNPN, CDR2 SVGIG (reference sequence). The CDR3 sequence is 15 residues long. V was clipped by 4 bases and J by 1 base; unmatched bases: 3. The chain's CDR3 is CAWTRLAGGQETQYF. CDR3 coding DNA: TGTGCCTGGACCAGACTAGCGGGGGGCCAAGAGACCCAGTACTTC.

This clonotype was counted ten times or more. The chain combines TRBV12-3 or TRBV12-4 with TRBJ2-7; 7 bases are shared with TRBD1. Unmatched junction bases numbered 11, after V lost 5 bases and J lost 7 bases. The CDR3 spans 14 residues. For the CDR3, the DNA is TGTGCCAGCAGTAAACCCAACAAGGGGGCAGAGCAGTACTTC. It encodes CASSKPNKGAEQYF.

This clonotype was counted a few times. This chain connects TRBV15 to TRBJ2-2; unclear D gene. CDR3 length: 14 amino acids. Germline lookup yields CDR1 LNHNV and CDR2 YYDKDF (reference sequence). Trimming left V 0 bases short and J 6 bases short, with 8 bases between. CDR3 coding DNA: TGTGCCACCAGCAGAGATCACGCGTCCGGGGAGCTGTTTTTT. Translation: CATSRDHASGELFF.